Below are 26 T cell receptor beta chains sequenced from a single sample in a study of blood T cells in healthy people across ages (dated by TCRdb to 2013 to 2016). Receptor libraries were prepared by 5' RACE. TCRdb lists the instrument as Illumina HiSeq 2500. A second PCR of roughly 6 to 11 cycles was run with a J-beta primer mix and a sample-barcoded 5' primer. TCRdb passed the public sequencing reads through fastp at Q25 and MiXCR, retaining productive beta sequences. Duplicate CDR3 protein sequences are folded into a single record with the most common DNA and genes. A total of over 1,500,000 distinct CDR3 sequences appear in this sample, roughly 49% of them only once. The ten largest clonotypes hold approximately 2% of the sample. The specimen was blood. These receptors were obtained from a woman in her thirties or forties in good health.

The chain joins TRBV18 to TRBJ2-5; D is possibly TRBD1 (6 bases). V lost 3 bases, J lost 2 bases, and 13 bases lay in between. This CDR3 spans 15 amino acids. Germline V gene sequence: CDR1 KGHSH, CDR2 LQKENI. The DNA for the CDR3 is TGTGCCAGCTCACCTATAGGACAGATGCAAGAGACCCAGTACTTC. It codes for CASSPIGQMQETQYF.

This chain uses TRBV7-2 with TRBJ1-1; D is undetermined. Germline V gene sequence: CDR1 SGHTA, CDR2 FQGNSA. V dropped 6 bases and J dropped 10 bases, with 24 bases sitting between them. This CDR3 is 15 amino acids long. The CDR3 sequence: CASSAAADSYLRAFF. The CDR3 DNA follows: TGTGCCAGCAGTGCTGCGGCAGACTCTTACCTCCGAGCTTTCTTT.

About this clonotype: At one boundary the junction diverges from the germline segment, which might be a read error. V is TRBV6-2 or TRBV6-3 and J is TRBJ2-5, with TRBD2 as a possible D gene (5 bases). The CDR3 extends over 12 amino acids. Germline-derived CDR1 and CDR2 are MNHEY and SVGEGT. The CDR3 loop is CTSSYSGGTQYF. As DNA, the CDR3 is TGTACCAGCAGTTACTCAGGAGGGACCCAGTACTTC.

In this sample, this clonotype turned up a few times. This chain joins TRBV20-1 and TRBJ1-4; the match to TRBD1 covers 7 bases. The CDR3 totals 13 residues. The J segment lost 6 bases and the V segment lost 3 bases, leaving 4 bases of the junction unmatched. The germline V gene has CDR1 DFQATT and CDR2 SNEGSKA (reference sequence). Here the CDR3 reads CSASGQADEKLFF. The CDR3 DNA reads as TGCAGTGCTAGCGGACAGGCGGATGAAAAACTGTTTTTT.

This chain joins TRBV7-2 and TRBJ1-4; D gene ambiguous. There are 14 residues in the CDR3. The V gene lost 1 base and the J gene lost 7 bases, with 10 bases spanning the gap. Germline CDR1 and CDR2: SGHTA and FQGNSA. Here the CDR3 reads CASSLDARSEKLFF. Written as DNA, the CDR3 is TGTGCCAGCAGCTTAGACGCCAGAAGTGAAAAACTGTTTTTT. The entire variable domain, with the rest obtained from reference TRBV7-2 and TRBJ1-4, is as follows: GAGVSQSPSNKVTEKGKDVELRCDPISGHTALYWYRQSLGQGLEFLIYFQGNSAPDKSGLPSDRFSAERTGGSVSTLTIQRTQQEDSAVYLCASSLDARSEKLFFGSGTQLSVL.

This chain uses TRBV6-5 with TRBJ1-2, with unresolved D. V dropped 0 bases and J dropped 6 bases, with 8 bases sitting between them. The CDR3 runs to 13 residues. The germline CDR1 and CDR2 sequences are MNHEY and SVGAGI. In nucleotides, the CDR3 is TGTGCCAGCAGTTACTCGGGCCGCAATGGCTACACCTTC. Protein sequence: CASSYSGRNGYTF.

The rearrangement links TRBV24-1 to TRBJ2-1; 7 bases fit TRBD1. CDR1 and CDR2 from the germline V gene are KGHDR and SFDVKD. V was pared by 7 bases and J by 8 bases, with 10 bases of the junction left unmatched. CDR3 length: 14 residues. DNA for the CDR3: TGTGCCACCAGCAAGGGACAGTCCCACTATGAGCAGTTCTTC. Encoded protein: CATSKGQSHYEQFF.

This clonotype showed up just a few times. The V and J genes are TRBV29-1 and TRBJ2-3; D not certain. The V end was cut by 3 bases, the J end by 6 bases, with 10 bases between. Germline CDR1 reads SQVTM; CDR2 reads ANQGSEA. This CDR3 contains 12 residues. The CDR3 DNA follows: TGCAGCGTTGACCTAGTTAGGGATACGCAGTATTTT. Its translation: CSVDLVRDTQYF.

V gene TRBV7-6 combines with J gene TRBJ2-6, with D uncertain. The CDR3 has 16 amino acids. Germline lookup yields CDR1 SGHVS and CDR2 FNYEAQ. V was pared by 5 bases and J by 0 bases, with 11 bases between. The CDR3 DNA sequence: TGTGCCAGCAGCAAATTACAGAGCTCTGGGGCCAACGTCCTGACTTTC. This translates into CASSKLQSSGANVLTF. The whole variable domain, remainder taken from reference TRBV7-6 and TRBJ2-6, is GAGVSQSPRYKVTKRGQDVALRCDPISGHVSLYWYRQALGQGPEFLTYFNYEAQQDKSGLPNDRFSAERPEGSISTLTIQRTEQRDSAMYRCASSKLQSSGANVLTFGAGSRLTVL.

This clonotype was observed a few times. Here the CDR3 reads CASSYLRDSLSGANVLTF. In DNA form, the CDR3 reads TGTGCCAGCAGTTACCTACGGGACAGCCTCTCTGGGGCCAACGTCCTGACTTTC. The V and J genes are TRBV6-5 and TRBJ2-6; 7 bases line up with TRBD1. V lost 2 bases, J lost 0 bases, and 7 bases stayed unmatched. Per germline, CDR1 MNHEY and CDR2 SVGAGI. The length of the CDR3 is 18 residues.

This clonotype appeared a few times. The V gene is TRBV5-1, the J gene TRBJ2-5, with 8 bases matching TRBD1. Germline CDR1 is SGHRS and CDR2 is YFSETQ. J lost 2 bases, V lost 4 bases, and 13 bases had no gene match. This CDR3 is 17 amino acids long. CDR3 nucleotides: TGCGCCAGCAGCCCACTCACGGGACAGGCGGGTCAAGAGACCCAGTACTTC. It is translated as CASSPLTGQAGQETQYF.

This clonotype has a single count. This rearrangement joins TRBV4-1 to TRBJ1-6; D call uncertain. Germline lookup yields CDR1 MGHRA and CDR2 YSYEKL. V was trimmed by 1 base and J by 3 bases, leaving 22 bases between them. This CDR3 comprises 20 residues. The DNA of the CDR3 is TGCGCCAGCAGCCAAGCGATTGCCGGGCGGAAAAACATCTATAATTCACCCCTCCACTTT. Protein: CASSQAIAGRKNIYNSPLHF.

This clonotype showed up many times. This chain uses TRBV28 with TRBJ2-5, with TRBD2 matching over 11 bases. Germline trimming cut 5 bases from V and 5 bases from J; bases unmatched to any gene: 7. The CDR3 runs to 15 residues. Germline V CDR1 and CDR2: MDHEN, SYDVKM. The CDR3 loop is CASSRSGGASETQYF. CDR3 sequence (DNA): TGTGCCAGCAGTCGTAGCGGGGGGGCGTCTGAGACCCAGTACTTC.

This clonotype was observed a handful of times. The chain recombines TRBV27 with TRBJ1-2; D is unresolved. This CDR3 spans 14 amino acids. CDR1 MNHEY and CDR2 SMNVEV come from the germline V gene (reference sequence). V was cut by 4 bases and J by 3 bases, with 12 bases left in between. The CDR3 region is CASSSSPSDYGYTF. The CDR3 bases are TGTGCCAGCAGTTCCTCTCCATCCGACTATGGCTACACCTTC.

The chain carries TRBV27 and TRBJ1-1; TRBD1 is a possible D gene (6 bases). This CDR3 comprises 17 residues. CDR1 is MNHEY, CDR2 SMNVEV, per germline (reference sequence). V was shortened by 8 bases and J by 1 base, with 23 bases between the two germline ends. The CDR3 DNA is TGTGCCAGCTGGCTAAGCCCGGGGGCTGGAACGAACACTGAAGCTTTCTTT. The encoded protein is CASWLSPGAGTNTEAFF.

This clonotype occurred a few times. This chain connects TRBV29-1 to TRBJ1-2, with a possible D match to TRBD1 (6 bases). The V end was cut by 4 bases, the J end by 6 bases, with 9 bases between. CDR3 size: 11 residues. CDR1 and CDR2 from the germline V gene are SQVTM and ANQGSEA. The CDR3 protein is CSVGKGDGYTF. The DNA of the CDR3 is TGCAGCGTTGGGAAGGGGGATGGCTACACCTTC.

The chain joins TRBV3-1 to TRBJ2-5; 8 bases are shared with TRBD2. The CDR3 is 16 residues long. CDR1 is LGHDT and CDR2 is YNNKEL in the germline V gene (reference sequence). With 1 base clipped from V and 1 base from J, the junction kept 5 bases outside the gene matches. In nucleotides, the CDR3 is TGTGCCAGCAGCCAAGGGTATAGCGGGGCCCAAGAGACCCAGTACTTC. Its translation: CASSQGYSGAQETQYF.

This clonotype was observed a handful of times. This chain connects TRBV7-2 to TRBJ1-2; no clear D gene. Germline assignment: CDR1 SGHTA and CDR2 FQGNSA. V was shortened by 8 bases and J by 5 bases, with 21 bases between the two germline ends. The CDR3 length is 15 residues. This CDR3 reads CASSLRILFRYGYTF. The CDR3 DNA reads TGTGCCAGCTCCCTGAGGATCCTATTTAGATATGGCTACACCTTC.

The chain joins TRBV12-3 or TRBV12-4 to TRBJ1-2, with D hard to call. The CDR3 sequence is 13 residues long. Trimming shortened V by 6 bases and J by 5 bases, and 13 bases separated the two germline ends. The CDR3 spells CASRTSPEYGYTF. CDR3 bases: TGTGCCAGCAGGACGTCGCCGGAGTATGGCTACACCTTC.

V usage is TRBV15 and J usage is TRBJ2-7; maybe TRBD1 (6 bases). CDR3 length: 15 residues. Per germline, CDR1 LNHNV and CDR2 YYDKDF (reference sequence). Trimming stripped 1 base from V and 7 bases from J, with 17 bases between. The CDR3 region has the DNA TGTGCCACCAGCAGAGGACTTACAGGGTCTGGGGAGCAGTACTTC. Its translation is CATSRGLTGSGEQYF.

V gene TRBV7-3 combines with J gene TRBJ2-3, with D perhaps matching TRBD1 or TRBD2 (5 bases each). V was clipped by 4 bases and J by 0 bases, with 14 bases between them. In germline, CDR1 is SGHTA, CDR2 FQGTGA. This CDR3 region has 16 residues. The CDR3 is CASSSGTATSTDTQYF. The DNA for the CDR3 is TGTGCCAGCAGCTCCGGGACGGCTACTAGCACAGATACGCAGTATTTT.

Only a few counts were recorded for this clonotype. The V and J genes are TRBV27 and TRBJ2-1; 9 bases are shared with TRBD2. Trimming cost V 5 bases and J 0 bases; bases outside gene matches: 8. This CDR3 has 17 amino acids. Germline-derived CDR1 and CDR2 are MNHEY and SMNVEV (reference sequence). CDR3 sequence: CASSIGLARSSYNEQFF. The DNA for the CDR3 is TGTGCCAGCAGTATAGGACTAGCGAGGAGCTCCTACAATGAGCAGTTCTTC.

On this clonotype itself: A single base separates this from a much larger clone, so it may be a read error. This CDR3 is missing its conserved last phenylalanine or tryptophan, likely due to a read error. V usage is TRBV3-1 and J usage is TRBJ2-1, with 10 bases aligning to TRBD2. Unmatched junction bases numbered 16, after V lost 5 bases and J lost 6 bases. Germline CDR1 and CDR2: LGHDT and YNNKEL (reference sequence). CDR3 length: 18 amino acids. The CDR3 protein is CASSDVAGGTRGFNEQFV. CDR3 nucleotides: TGTGCCAGCAGCGATGTAGCGGGGGGAACACGGGGGTTCAATGAGCAGTTCGTC.

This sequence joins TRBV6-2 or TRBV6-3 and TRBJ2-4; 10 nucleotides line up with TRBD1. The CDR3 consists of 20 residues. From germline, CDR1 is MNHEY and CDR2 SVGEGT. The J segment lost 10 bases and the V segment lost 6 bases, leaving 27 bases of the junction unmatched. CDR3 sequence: CASSTIFRDRGGIAVGIQYF. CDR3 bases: TGTGCCAGCAGCACCATTTTCCGGGACAGGGGTGGAATAGCCGTTGGGATTCAGTACTTC.

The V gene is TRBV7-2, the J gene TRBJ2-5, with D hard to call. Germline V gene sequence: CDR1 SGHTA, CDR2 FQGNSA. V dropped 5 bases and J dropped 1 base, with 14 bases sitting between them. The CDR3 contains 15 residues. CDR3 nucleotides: TGTGCCAGCAGCCCCGTCCTAGGGCCCCAAGAGACCCAGTACTTC. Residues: CASSPVLGPQETQYF. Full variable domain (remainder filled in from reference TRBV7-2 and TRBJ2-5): GAGVSQSPSNKVTEKGKDVELRCDPISGHTALYWYRQSLGQGLEFLIYFQGNSAPDKSGLPSDRFSAERTGGSVSTLTIQRTQQEDSAVYLCASSPVLGPQETQYFGPGTRLLVL.

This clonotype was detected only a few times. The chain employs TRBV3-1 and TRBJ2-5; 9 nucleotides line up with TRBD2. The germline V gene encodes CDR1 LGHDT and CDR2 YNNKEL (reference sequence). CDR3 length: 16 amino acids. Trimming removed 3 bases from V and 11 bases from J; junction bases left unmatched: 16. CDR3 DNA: TGTGCCAGCAGCCAGGGGCCAAGCGGGGGGTACAATGAGCAGTACTTC. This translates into CASSQGPSGGYNEQYF.